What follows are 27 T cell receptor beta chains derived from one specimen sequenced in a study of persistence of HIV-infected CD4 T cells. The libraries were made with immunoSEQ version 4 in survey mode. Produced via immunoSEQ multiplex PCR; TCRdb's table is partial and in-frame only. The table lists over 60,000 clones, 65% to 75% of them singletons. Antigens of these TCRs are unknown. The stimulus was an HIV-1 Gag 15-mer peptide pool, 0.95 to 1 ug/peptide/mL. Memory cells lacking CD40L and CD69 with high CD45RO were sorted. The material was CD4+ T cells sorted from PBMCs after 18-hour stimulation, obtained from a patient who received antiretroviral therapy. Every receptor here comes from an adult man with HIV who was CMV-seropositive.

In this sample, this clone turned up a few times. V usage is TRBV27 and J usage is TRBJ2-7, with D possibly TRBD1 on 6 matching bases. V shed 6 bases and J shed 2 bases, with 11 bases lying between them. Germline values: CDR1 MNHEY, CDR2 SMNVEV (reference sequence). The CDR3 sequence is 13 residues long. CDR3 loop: CASRDRGTYEQYF. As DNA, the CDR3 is TGTGCCAGCAGGGACAGAGGAACCTACGAGCAGTACTTC.

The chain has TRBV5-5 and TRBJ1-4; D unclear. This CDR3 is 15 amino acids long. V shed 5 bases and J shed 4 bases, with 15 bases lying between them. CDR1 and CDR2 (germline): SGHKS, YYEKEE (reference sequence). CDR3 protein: CASSPGGSLNEKLFF. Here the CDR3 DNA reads TGTGCCAGCAGTCCGGGAGGCTCGCTTAATGAAAAACTGTTTTTT.

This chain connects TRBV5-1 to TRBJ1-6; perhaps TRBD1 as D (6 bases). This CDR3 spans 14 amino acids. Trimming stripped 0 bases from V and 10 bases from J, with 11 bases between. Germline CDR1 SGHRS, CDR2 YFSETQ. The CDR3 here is CASSLDRGRSPLHF. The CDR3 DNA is TGCGCCAGCAGCTTGGATCGGGGGCGGTCACCCCTCCACTTT.

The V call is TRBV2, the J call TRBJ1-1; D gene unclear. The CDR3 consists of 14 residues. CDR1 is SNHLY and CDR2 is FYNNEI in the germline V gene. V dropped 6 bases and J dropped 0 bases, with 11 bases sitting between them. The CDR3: CASRREHLNTEAFF. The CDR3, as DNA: TGTGCCAGCAGACGGGAACACTTGAACACTGAAGCTTTCTTT.

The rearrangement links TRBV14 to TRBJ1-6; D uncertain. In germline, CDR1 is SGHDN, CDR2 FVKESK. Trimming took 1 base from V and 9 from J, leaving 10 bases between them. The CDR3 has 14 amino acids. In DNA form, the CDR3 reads TGTGCCAGCAGCCAAGTTTCGGAGGGTTCACCCCTCCACTTT. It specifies CASSQVSEGSPLHF.

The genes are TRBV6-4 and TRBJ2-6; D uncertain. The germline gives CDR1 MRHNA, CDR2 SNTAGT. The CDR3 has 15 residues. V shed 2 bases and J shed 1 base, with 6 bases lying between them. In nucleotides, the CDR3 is TGTGCCAGCAGTGACCCCCGGTCTGGGGCCAACGTCCTGACTTTC. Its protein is CASSDPRSGANVLTF.

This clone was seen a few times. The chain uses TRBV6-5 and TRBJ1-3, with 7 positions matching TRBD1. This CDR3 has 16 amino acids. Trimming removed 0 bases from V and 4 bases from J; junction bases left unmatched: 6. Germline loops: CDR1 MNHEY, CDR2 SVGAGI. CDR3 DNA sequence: TGTGCCAGCAGTTACTCACAGGGGAGAATAGGAAACACCATATATTTT. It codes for CASSYSQGRIGNTIYF.

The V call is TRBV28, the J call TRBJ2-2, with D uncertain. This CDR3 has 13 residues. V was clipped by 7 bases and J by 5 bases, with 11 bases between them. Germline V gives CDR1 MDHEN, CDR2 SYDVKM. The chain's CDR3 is CASIQTHTGELFF. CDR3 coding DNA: TGTGCCAGCATTCAGACACATACCGGGGAGCTGTTTTTT.

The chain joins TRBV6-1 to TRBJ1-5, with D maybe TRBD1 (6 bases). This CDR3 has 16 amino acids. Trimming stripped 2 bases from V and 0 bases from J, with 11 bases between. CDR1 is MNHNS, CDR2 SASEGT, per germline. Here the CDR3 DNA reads TGTGCCAGCAGTGAATGGGGACATTCTAGCAATCAGCCCCAGCATTTT. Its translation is CASSEWGHSSNQPQHF.

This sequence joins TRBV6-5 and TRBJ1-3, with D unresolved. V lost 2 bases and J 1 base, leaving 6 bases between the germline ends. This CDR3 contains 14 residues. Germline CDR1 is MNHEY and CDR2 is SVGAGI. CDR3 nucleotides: TGTGCCAGCAGTTACGGGCGGTCTGGAAACACCATATATTTT. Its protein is CASSYGRSGNTIYF.

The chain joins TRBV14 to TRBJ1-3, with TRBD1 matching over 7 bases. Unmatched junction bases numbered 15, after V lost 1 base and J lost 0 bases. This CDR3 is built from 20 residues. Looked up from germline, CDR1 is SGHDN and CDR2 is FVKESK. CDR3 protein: CASSQGRTGSRLLSGNTIYF. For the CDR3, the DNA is TGTGCCAGCAGCCAAGGCCGGACAGGTTCTAGGCTACTCTCTGGAAACACCATATATTTT.

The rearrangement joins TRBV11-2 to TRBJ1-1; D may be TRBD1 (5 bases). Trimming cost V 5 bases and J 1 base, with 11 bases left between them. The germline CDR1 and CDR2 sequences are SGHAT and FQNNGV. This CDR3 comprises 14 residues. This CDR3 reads CASSPPGTNTEAFF. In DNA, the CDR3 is TGTGCCAGCAGCCCTCCGGGGACGAACACTGAAGCTTTCTTT.

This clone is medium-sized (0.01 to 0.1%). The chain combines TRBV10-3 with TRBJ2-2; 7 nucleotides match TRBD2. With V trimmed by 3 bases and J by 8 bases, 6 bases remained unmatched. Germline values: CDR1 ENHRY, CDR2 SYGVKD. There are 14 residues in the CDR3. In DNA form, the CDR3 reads TGTGCCATCAGTGAACGGGGGGATTTGGGGGAGCTGTTTTTT. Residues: CAISERGDLGELFF.

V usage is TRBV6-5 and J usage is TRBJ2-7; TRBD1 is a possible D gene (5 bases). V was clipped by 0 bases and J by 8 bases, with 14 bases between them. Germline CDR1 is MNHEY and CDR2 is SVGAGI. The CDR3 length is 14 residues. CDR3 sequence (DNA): TGTGCCAGCAGTTACTCGGGCAGGGCAGGGCAGCAGTACTTC. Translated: CASSYSGRAGQQYF.

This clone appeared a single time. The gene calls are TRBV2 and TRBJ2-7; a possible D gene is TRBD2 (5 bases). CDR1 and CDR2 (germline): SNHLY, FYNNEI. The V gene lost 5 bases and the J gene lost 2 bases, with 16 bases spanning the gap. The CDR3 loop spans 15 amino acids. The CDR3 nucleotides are TGTGCCAGCAGTCCCCGCCGGGGTTTGGCCTACGAGCAGTACTTC. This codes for CASSPRRGLAYEQYF.

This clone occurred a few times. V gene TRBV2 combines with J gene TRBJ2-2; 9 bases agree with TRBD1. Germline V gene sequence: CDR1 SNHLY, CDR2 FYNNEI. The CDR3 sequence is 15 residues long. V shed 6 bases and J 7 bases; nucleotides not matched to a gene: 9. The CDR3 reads CASRTGTGTFGELFF. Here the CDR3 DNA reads TGTGCCAGCAGGACCGGGACAGGGACGTTCGGGGAGCTGTTTTTT. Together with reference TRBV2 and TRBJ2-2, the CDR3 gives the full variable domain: EPEVTQTPSHQVTQMGQEVILRCVPISNHLYFYWYRQILGQKVEFLVSFYNNEISEKSEIFDDQFSVERPDGSNFTLKIRSTKLEDSAMYFCASRTGTGTFGELFFGEGSRLTVL.

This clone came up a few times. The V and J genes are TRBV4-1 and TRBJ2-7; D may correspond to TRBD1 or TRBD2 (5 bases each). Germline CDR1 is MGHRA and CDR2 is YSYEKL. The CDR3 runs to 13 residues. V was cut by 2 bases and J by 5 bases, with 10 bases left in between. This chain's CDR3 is CASSQRDQDEQYF. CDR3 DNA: TGCGCCAGCAGCCAAAGGGACCAGGACGAGCAGTACTTC.

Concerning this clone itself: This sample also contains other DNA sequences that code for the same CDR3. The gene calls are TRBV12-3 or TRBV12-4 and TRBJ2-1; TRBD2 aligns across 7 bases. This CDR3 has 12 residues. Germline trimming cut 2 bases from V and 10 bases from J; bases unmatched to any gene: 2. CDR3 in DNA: TGTGCCAGCAGTTTAACGGGGGGAGAGCAGTTCTTC. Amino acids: CASSLTGGEQFF.

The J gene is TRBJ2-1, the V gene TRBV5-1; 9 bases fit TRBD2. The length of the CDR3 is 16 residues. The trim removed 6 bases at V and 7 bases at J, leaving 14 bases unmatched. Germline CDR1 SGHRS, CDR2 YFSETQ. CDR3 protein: CASTFLSSGVRNEQFF. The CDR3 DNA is TGCGCCAGCACGTTCCTTTCTAGCGGGGTGAGAAATGAGCAGTTCTTC. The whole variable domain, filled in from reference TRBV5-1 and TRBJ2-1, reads KAGVTQTPRYLIKTRGQQVTLSCSPISGHRSVSWYQQTPGQGLQFLFEYFSETQRNKGNFPGRFSGRQFSNSRSEMNVSTLELGDSALYLCASTFLSSGVRNEQFFGPGTRLTVL.

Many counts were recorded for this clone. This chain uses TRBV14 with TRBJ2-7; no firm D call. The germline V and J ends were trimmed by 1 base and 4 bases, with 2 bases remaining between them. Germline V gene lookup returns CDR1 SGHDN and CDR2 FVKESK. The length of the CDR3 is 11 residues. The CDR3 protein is CASSQGYEQYF. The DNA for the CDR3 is TGTGCCAGCAGCCAAGGGTACGAGCAGTACTTC.

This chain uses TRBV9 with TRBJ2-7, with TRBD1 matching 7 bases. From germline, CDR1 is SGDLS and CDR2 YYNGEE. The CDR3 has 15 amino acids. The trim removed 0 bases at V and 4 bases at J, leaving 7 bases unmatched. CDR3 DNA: TGTGCCAGCAGCGTAGATCTGGGACAGCCATACGAGCAGTACTTC. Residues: CASSVDLGQPYEQYF.

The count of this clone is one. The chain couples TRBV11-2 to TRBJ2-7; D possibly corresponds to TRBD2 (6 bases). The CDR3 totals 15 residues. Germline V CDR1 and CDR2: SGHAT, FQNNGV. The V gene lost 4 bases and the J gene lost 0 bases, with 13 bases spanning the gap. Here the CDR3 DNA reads TGTGCCAGCAGCTATCACGGGGGAGCCTCCTACGAGCAGTACTTC. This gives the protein CASSYHGGASYEQYF.

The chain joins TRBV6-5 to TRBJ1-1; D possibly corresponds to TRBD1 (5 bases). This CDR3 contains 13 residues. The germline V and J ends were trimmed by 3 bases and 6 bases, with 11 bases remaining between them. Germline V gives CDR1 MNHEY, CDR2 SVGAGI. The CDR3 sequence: CASSYKGPSEAFF. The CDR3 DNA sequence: TGTGCCAGCAGTTATAAGGGGCCCTCTGAAGCTTTCTTT.

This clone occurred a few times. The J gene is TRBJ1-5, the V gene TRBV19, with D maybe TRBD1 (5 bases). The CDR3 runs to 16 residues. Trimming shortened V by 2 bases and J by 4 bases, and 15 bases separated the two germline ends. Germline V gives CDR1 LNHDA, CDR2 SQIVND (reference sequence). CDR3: CASSITFTGLNQPQHF. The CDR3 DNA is TGTGCCAGTAGTATAACCTTCACAGGACTTAATCAGCCCCAGCATTTT.

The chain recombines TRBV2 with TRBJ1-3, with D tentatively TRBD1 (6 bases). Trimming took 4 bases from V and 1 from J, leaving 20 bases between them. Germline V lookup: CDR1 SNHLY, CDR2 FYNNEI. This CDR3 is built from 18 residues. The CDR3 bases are TGTGCCAGCAGTGGCCAGGGGATAAGTCCCCATTCTGGAAACACCATATATTTT. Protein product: CASSGQGISPHSGNTIYF.

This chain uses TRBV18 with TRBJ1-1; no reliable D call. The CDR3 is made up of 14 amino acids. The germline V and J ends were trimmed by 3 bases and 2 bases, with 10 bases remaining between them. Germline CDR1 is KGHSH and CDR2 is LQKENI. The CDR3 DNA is TGTGCCAGCTCACCTCAGGCCCGTAACACTGAAGCTTTCTTT. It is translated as CASSPQARNTEAFF.

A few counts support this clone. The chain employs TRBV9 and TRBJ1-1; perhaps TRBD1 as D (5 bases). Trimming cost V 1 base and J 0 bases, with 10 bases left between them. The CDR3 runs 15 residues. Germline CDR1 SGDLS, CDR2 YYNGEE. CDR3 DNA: TGTGCCAGCAGCGTAAAGGCAGGGATGAACACTGAAGCTTTCTTT. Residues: CASSVKAGMNTEAFF.